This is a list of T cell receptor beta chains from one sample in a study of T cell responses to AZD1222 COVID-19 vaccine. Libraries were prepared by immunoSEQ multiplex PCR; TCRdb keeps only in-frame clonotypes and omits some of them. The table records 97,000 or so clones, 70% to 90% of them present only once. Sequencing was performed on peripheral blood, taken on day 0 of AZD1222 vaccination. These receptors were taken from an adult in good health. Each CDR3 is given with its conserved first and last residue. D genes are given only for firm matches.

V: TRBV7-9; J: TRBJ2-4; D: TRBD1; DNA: TGTGCCAGCAGCGGACAGGGGGCGAGGGACAAAAACATTCAGTACTTC; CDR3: CASSGQGARDKNIQYF
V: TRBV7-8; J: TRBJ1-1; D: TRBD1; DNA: TGTGCCAGCAGCTCGGGGACAGGGGTGTTCGGGTTTGAAGCTTTCTTT; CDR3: CASSSGTGVFGFEAFF
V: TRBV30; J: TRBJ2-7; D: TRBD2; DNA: TGTGCCTGGAGCCGACTAGCGGGGCGCTACGAGCAGTACTTC; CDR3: CAWSRLAGRYEQYF
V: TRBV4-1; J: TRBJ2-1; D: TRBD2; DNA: TGCGCCAGCAGCCAGGGACTAGGCGGCAATGAGCAGTTCTTC; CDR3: CASSQGLGGNEQFF
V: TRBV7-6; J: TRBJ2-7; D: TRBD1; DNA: TGTGCCAGCAGCCCCAGGGGGCATCTTAACCACGAGCAGTACTTC; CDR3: CASSPRGHLNHEQYF
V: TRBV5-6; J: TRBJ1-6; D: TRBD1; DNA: TGTGCCAGCAGCTTGGGGACAGGGGACACGGATTCACCCCTCCACTTT; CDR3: CASSLGTGDTDSPLHF
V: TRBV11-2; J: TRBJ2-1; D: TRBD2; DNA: TGTGCCAGCACCTCAGCGGGAGTCGGCAATGAGCAGTTCTTC; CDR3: CASTSAGVGNEQFF
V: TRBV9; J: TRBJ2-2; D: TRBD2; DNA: TGTGCCAGCAGCACTAGCGGGAGGGGTAACACCGGGGAGCTGTTTTTT; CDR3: CASSTSGRGNTGELFF
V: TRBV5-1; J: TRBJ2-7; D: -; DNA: TGCGCCAGCAGCTTGGATTGGAGCGACTCCTACGAGCAGTACTTC; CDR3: CASSLDWSDSYEQYF
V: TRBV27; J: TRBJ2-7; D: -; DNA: TGTGCCAGCAGGCTAGCGCTTAGCTCCTACGAGCAGTACTTC; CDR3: CASRLALSSYEQYF
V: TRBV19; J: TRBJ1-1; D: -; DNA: TGTGCCAGTCTCAGGGGAACTGAAGCTTTCTTT; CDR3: CASLRGTEAFF